This TCR beta chain was obtained from a study of regulatory T cells in long-lasting Graves disease. Notes on this clonotype: Antigen specificity is unknown.

Building of the TCR beta libraries involved iRepertoire HTBI primers and Arm-PCR of CDR3 regions. One entry per CDR3 protein results from TCRdb running MiXCR on the multiplex PCR reads. The data contain approximately 300,000 distinct CDR3 sequences, approximately 20% of them seen just once; the ten biggest clones take up about two fifths. Time point reported: newly diagnosed GD, antithyroid drugs for less than 3 months. Preparation of the TCR library used RNA extracted from PBMCs. Study-level results: Persistent disease preferred TRBV28, TRBJ1-2 and TRBJ2-5.

Per germline, CDR1 SGHVS and CDR2 FNYEAQ. This CDR3 contains 13 residues. The V gene lost 5 bases and the J gene lost 5 bases, with 12 bases spanning the gap. The receptor was derived from a female donor with Graves disease. The chain links TRBV7-6 to TRBJ2-5; D is ambiguous. Source: peripheral blood mononuclear cells (PBMCs), taken at new diagnosis, from a patient treated with antithyroid drugs. The CDR3: CASSTSRYETQYF. CDR3 bases: TGTGCCAGCAGCACCTCTCGGTATGAGACCCAGTACTTC.